This entry describes one TCR beta chain. The CDR3 totals 14 residues. Losses at the gene ends were 0 bases for V and 7 bases for J; bases not matched to a gene: 2. Germline-derived CDR1 and CDR2 are MDHEN and SYDVKM. This entry belongs to a study of shared clonotypes between healthy human individuals. Unsorted PBMC DNA was sequenced on ten immunoSEQ deep assay plates. Sequencing was performed with immunoSEQ multiplex PCR; in TCRdb, only in-frame clones are kept and a portion is missing. The sample records about 490,000 clones, 70% to 85% being singletons. The V call is TRBV28, the J call TRBJ2-2; 7 bases match TRBD2. This TCR came from a middle-aged woman in good health. Some clones in this sample may be carry-over from other donors' samples. Sequences were obtained from PBMCs. CDR3: CASSLWSSGGELFF. The CDR3, as DNA: TGTGCCAGCAGTTTATGGTCTAGCGGCGGGGAGCTGTTTTTT. Drawing the rest from reference TRBV28 and TRBJ2-2, the complete variable domain is DVKVTQSSRYLVKRTGEKVFLECVQDMDHENMFWYRQDPGLGLRLIYFSYDVKMKEKGDIPEGYSVSREKKERFSLILESASTNQTSMYLCASSLWSSGGELFFGEGSRLTVL.